Below are 22 T cell receptor beta chains sequenced from a single sample in a study of T-cell reconstitution after alpha-beta-depleted transplantation in children. As it was prepared, the TCRbeta library received unique molecular identifiers. TCRdb itself ran the PCR reads through MiXCR, one entry per CDR3 protein. This sample has fewer than 550,000 distinct CDR3 sequences, with 11% found just once. The specimen comprised PBMCs, mostly from graft donor cells, sampled 180 days after TCRalphabeta/CD19-depleted stem cell transplant. The receptors stem from a female patient aged 2-10 years who had a stem cell transplant for aplastic anemia, so the T cells may come from the graft donor.

The sample holds many counts of this clonotype. The chain has TRBV7-2 and TRBJ2-2, with D unclear. This CDR3 spans 16 amino acids. Trimming cost V 1 base and J 5 bases, with 14 bases left between them. Germline CDR1 SGHTA, CDR2 FQGNSA. The CDR3 DNA reads as TGTGCCAGCAGCTTAGTAGACGGAGTTGGGACCGGGGAGCTGTTTTTT. Residues: CASSLVDGVGTGELFF.

Many counts were recorded for this clonotype. This chain joins TRBV7-2 and TRBJ2-1, with D maybe TRBD1 (5 bases). CDR1 and CDR2 from the germline V gene are SGHTA and FQGNSA. Between the trimmed V and J ends, which lost 1 base and 9 bases, there was a span of 13 bases. The CDR3 length is 14 residues. As DNA, the CDR3 is TGTGCCAGCAGCTTAGTAGGCAGGGAAAGTGAGCAGTTCTTC. Protein: CASSLVGRESEQFF.

CDR3 in amino acids: CASSLRLAGAKNIQYF. DNA of the CDR3: TGTGCCAGCAGCTTGCGGCTAGCGGGAGCCAAAAACATTCAGTACTTC. V usage is TRBV5-6 and J usage is TRBJ2-4, with 8 bases identical to TRBD2. Germline V gives CDR1 SGHDT, CDR2 YYEEEE. After removal of 1 base from V and 0 bases from J, the junction contained 3 bases not matched to a gene. CDR3 length equals 16 residues. Full variable domain (outside the CDR3, taken from reference TRBV5-6 and TRBJ2-4): DAGVTQSPTHLIKTRGQQVTLRCSPKSGHDTVSWYQQALGQGPQFIFQYYEEEERQRGNFPDRFSGHQFPNYSSELNVNALLLGDSALYLCASSLRLAGAKNIQYFGAGTRLSVL.

This clonotype was seen repeatedly, ten times or more. The V call is TRBV10-3, the J call TRBJ1-3; unclear D gene. V gave up 0 bases and J gave up 0 bases, with 9 bases separating them. This CDR3 contains 16 residues. CDR1 and CDR2 (germline): ENHRY, SYGVKD. The DNA for the CDR3 is TGTGCCATCAGTGAGTCGAGTGAGAGCTCTGGAAACACCATATATTTT. Translation: CAISESSESSGNTIYF.

This clonotype was counted a few times. The genes are TRBV7-9 and TRBJ1-3; no clear D gene. Trimming pared 2 bases from V and 8 bases from J, leaving 16 bases between. Germline CDR1 reads SEHNR; CDR2 reads FQNEAQ (reference sequence). This CDR3 comprises 15 residues. Written as DNA, the CDR3 is TGTGCCAGCAGCTTATTTTTCCAGGCCACTGACACCATATATTTT. Its protein is CASSLFFQATDTIYF.

This clonotype has ten or more counts. The chain links TRBV12-3 or TRBV12-4 to TRBJ1-1; no reliable D call. The CDR3 covers 13 residues. V shed 7 bases and J shed 4 bases, with 13 bases lying between them. For the CDR3, the DNA is TGTGCCAGCACCCAAGCTGGTTTCACTGAAGCTTTCTTT. This encodes CASTQAGFTEAFF.

J is TRBJ2-7 and V is TRBV6-1; no definite D call. V was clipped by 4 bases and J by 5 bases, with 18 bases between them. This CDR3 is 15 amino acids long. Germline V CDR1 and CDR2: MNHNS, SASEGT. The CDR3 DNA is TGTGCCAGCAGTGCTACGACTTGGGGTACCCACGAGCAGTACTTC. It is translated as CASSATTWGTHEQYF.

This clonotype was detected ten times or more. The chain joins TRBV12-3 or TRBV12-4 to TRBJ1-1, with D uncertain. Trimming pared 2 bases from V and 5 bases from J, leaving 6 bases between. CDR3 length: 12 amino acids. CDR3 protein: CASSLKGTEAFF. CDR3 nucleotides: TGTGCCAGCAGTTTAAAGGGAACTGAAGCTTTCTTT.

This clonotype was observed a few times. CDR3 coding DNA: TGTGCCATCAGTGCAAGGGGTAACACCGGGGAGCTGTTTTTT. Protein product: CAISARGNTGELFF. The gene calls are TRBV10-3 and TRBJ2-2, with D maybe TRBD1 (5 bases). Trimming removed 4 bases at V and 2 bases at J, with 8 bases between. The CDR3 loop spans 14 amino acids. CDR1 is ENHRY, CDR2 SYGVKD, per germline.

V is TRBV2 and J is TRBJ2-7; D may correspond to TRBD1 or TRBD2 (5 bases each). The CDR3 runs 16 residues. CDR1 and CDR2 (germline): SNHLY, FYNNEI. The ends were cut back, 6 bases at V and 0 bases at J, with 18 bases in the middle. Written as DNA, the CDR3 is TGTGCCAGCAGGACAGACTACCTTGCCGGCTCCTACGAGCAGTACTTC. It is translated as CASRTDYLAGSYEQYF.

This clonotype turned up a few times. The chain joins TRBV20-1 to TRBJ1-2, with a possible D match to TRBD1 (6 bases). The germline V and J ends were trimmed by 7 bases and 0 bases, with 12 bases remaining between them. Germline CDR1 reads DFQATT; CDR2 reads SNEGSKA (reference sequence). CDR3 length: 13 residues. The CDR3 loop is CSGSDSANYGYTF. The CDR3 DNA sequence: TGCAGTGGCTCGGACAGCGCTAACTATGGCTACACCTTC.

The CDR3 bases are TGCAGTGCTAGCTCCCTGGATAGCAATCAGCCCCAGCATTTT. Protein: CSASSLDSNQPQHF. The V gene is TRBV20-1, the J gene TRBJ1-5, with D uncertain. CDR1 is DFQATT, CDR2 SNEGSKA, per germline (reference sequence). V shed 3 bases and J shed 0 bases, with 9 bases lying between them. The CDR3 loop spans 14 amino acids.

This clonotype showed up just a few times. The chain couples TRBV20-1 to TRBJ1-6; 8 bases map to TRBD1. CDR3 length: 17 amino acids. CDR1 DFQATT and CDR2 SNEGSKA come from the germline V gene (reference sequence). The junction had 12 bases not matched to a gene; V was cut back by 1 base and J by 7 bases. DNA of the CDR3: TGCAGTGCTAGAGTCCATGTTGACAGGGGAAACAATTCACCCCTCCACTTT. Its protein is CSARVHVDRGNNSPLHF.

This clonotype was observed many times. The CDR3 nucleotides are TGCAGTGCTAGACAACTAGCTACCGGGGCCAACGTCCTGACTTTC. Its protein is CSARQLATGANVLTF. The chain couples TRBV20-1 to TRBJ2-6; tentatively, D is TRBD2 (6 bases). The CDR3 runs to 15 residues. V was pared by 2 bases and J by 4 bases, with 12 bases between. Germline-derived CDR1 and CDR2 are DFQATT and SNEGSKA (reference sequence).

The chain employs TRBV7-9 and TRBJ2-2; D unresolved. Germline V gives CDR1 SEHNR, CDR2 FQNEAQ (reference sequence). There are 13 residues in the CDR3. The V gene lost 10 bases and the J gene lost 3 bases, with 12 bases spanning the gap. CDR3 sequence reads: CATTIMDTGELFF. The CDR3 nucleotides read TGTGCCACCACCATCATGGACACCGGGGAGCTGTTTTTT.

The chain is built from TRBV5-1 and TRBJ2-5, with D maybe TRBD1 (6 bases). Germline loops: CDR1 SGHRS, CDR2 YFSETQ. V lost 1 base and J 3 bases, leaving 13 bases between the germline ends. The CDR3 sequence is 15 residues long. The DNA of the CDR3 is TGCGCCAGCAGCTTGAGTCAGGGGATCGAAGAGACCCAGTACTTC. This translates into CASSLSQGIEETQYF.

This chain connects TRBV20-1 to TRBJ2-3, with TRBD2 matching 11 bases. V shed 0 bases and J 3 bases; nucleotides not matched to a gene: 8. Germline V CDR1 and CDR2: DFQATT, SNEGSKA (reference sequence). CDR3 length: 17 amino acids. CDR3 amino acids: CSARDLAGGHPTDTQYF. The DNA for the CDR3 is TGCAGTGCTAGAGACTTAGCGGGAGGGCACCCAACAGATACGCAGTATTTT.

This clonotype came up a few times. The rearrangement joins TRBV15 to TRBJ2-1; TRBD1 matches 11 bases. V lost 3 bases to trimming and J lost 6 bases; unmatched junction nucleotides: 4. The germline V gene encodes CDR1 LNHNV and CDR2 YYDKDF (reference sequence). This CDR3 has 15 amino acids. CDR3 sequence (DNA): TGTGCCACCAGCAGGGACAGGGGGCCGGGCAATGAGCAGTTCTTC. Amino acids: CATSRDRGPGNEQFF.

The gene calls are TRBV6-5 and TRBJ1-1, with a tentative D call TRBD1 (5 bases). Germline V lookup: CDR1 MNHEY, CDR2 SVGAGI. There are 15 residues in the CDR3. V lost 3 bases, J lost 4 bases, and 15 bases lay in between. CDR3 sequence (DNA): TGTGCCAGCAGTTATCAGGGAGCGGGGCCCACTGAAGCTTTCTTT. It encodes CASSYQGAGPTEAFF.

This clonotype has just a few counts. The chain recombines TRBV2 with TRBJ1-1; a weak D match, TRBD1 (6 bases). The CDR3 covers 13 residues. Trimming took off 5 bases at V and 5 bases at J, with 12 bases between the two ends. CDR1 SNHLY and CDR2 FYNNEI come from the germline V gene. The CDR3 loop is CASSLAGVTEAFF. The CDR3 DNA reads as TGTGCCAGCAGTCTGGCAGGGGTGACTGAAGCTTTCTTT. Full variable domain (remainder filled in from reference TRBV2 and TRBJ1-1): EPEVTQTPSHQVTQMGQEVILRCVPISNHLYFYWYRQILGQKVEFLVSFYNNEISEKSEIFDDQFSVERPDGSNFTLKIRSTKLEDSAMYFCASSLAGVTEAFFGQGTRLTVV.

The sample holds many counts of this clonotype. The CDR3 nucleotides are TGTGCCAGCAGCTCCCGGACATCCCCGGGGGAGCAGTACTTC. It codes for CASSSRTSPGEQYF. The genes are TRBV7-6 and TRBJ2-7, with D tentatively TRBD1 or TRBD2 (5 bases each). The CDR3 length is 14 residues. Deletions cut 4 bases from V and 7 bases from J, with 17 bases between. Germline V gene sequence: CDR1 SGHVS, CDR2 FNYEAQ.

This clonotype appeared a few times. The genes are TRBV20-1 and TRBJ2-7; TRBD1 matches 7 bases. The CDR3 length is 14 residues. The germline gives CDR1 DFQATT, CDR2 SNEGSKA (reference sequence). The trim removed 0 bases at V and 3 bases at J, leaving 5 bases unmatched. This CDR3 is CSAREWDSFYEQYF. As DNA, the CDR3 is TGCAGTGCTAGAGAATGGGACAGCTTCTACGAGCAGTACTTC.